The 21 T cell receptor beta chains listed next were all sequenced from one sample in a study of control samples from healthy donors and cancer patients. Clones were sequenced by immunoSEQ multiplex PCR, and TCRdb holds only the in-frame ones, with some missing. The table shows 100,000 to 150,000 clones, with 75% to 95% occurring only once. The sample consisted of blood. Every receptor here comes from a man aged 40-49 years in good health.

V is TRBV28 and J is TRBJ2-7, with D uncertain. The CDR3 sequence is 12 residues long. Germline V gene sequence: CDR1 MDHEN, CDR2 SYDVKM. The V and J ends lost 5 bases and 0 bases respectively, with 5 bases between them. Here the CDR3 DNA reads TGTGCCAGCAGTGCTAGCTCCTACGAGCAGTACTTC. This encodes CASSASSYEQYF.

This clone occurred once. J is TRBJ1-3 and V is TRBV6-5, with D possibly TRBD1 on 5 matching bases. This CDR3 comprises 15 residues. Between the trimmed V and J ends, which lost 7 bases and 1 base, there was a span of 14 bases. Germline CDR1 is MNHEY and CDR2 is SVGAGI. This CDR3 is CASTPFGGSGNTIYF. The CDR3 bases are TGTGCCAGCACCCCGTTCGGGGGGTCTGGAAACACCATATATTTT.

This clone is labeled medium-sized. The genes are TRBV19 and TRBJ1-6; 9 bases map to TRBD1. V gave up 5 bases and J gave up 8 bases; unmatched junction bases: 4. The CDR3 consists of 14 residues. The germline V gene has CDR1 LNHDA and CDR2 SQIVND (reference sequence). The CDR3 here is CASSHGTGHSPLHF. The DNA of the CDR3 is TGTGCCAGTAGTCACGGGACAGGGCATTCACCCCTCCACTTT.

This chain joins TRBV5-6 and TRBJ1-3; 12 bases are shared with TRBD1. Losses at the gene ends were 3 bases for V and 9 bases for J; bases not matched to a gene: 10. From germline, CDR1 is SGHDT and CDR2 YYEEEE. This CDR3 region has 16 residues. The CDR3 nucleotides are TGTGCCAGCAGCTCCCCTCTGGGACAGGGGGCCGGCACCATATATTTT. It encodes CASSSPLGQGAGTIYF.

The gene calls are TRBV7-9 and TRBJ2-3, with 11 bases aligning to TRBD2. Germline lookup yields CDR1 SEHNR and CDR2 FQNEAQ (reference sequence). The V segment lost 3 bases and the J segment 2 bases; nucleotides outside the gene matches: 4. This CDR3 has 16 residues. The chain's CDR3 is CASSFLAGGITDTQYF. The CDR3 DNA reads as TGTGCCAGCAGCTTTTTAGCGGGGGGGATCACAGATACGCAGTATTTT.

This clone was seen a single time. This chain connects TRBV29-1 to TRBJ1-4; D remains unclear. In germline, CDR1 is SQVTM, CDR2 ANQGSEA. V was trimmed by 7 bases and J by 0 bases, leaving 12 bases between them. This CDR3 is 14 amino acids long. Here the CDR3 DNA reads TGCAGCGCCGCTCAATCGGCAACTAATGAAAAACTGTTTTTT. This encodes CSAAQSATNEKLFF.

The chain links TRBV5-1 to TRBJ2-5; 7 bases line up with TRBD1. V lost 3 bases and J lost 1; bases outside the gene matches: 3. Per the germline V gene, CDR1 is SGHRS and CDR2 is YFSETQ. This CDR3 is 14 amino acids long. CDR3 bases: TGCGCCAGCAGCTCCGGACAGGCCCAAGAGACCCAGTACTTC. This encodes CASSSGQAQETQYF.

V is TRBV5-6 and J is TRBJ1-2; tentatively, D is TRBD1 (5 bases). CDR3 length: 13 amino acids. V was pared by 0 bases and J by 8 bases, with 11 bases between. Germline V gives CDR1 SGHDT, CDR2 YYEEEE. CDR3 sequence: CASSLAGGGGYTF. CDR3 bases: TGTGCCAGCAGCTTGGCCGGGGGAGGCGGCTACACCTTC.

The V and J genes are TRBV9 and TRBJ2-3; 7 bases line up with TRBD1. With V trimmed by 4 bases and J by 2 bases, 7 bases remained unmatched. CDR1 and CDR2 (germline): SGDLS, YYNGEE. The CDR3 is 15 amino acids. In nucleotides, the CDR3 is TGTGCCAGCAGCCCCCAACAGGGGAACACAGATACGCAGTATTTT. The encoded protein is CASSPQQGNTDTQYF.

The genes are TRBV6-6 and TRBJ2-1, with D unclear. Germline V CDR1 and CDR2: MNHNY, SVGAGI (reference sequence). The CDR3 is 12 amino acids. Trimming took off 2 bases at V and 8 bases at J, with 7 bases between the two ends. The chain's CDR3 is CASSYRADEQFF. In DNA, the CDR3 is TGTGCCAGCAGTTACAGGGCGGATGAGCAGTTCTTC.

This clone was seen more than once but under ten times. The V call is TRBV27, the J call TRBJ2-6, with no clear D. The ends were cut back, 5 bases at V and 1 base at J, with 6 bases in the middle. The CDR3 loop spans 14 amino acids. Germline-derived CDR1 and CDR2 are MNHEY and SMNVEV (reference sequence). CDR3 DNA: TGTGCCAGCAGTACTAAATCTGGGGCCAACGTCCTGACTTTC. Translating it yields CASSTKSGANVLTF.

The V call is TRBV13, the J call TRBJ2-7; the D call may be TRBD1 or TRBD2 (5 bases each). The CDR3 runs to 12 residues. Germline V gives CDR1 PRHDT, CDR2 FYEKMQ (reference sequence). Trimming pared 5 bases from V and 10 bases from J, leaving 15 bases between. This CDR3 is CASSLGRGYQYF. Here the CDR3 DNA reads TGTGCCAGCAGCCTGGGTCGGGGCTATCAGTACTTC.

The rearrangement joins TRBV21-1 to TRBJ2-1. TRBV21-1 is given as a pseudogene. There are 17 residues in the CDR3. This chain's CDR3 is CASSKEGFHRSYNEQFF. The CDR3 nucleotides are TGTGCCAGCAGCAAAGAGGGATTCCACCGCTCCTACAATGAGCAGTTCTTC.

This clone was seen only a few times. This sequence joins TRBV7-9 and TRBJ2-7, with 11 positions matching TRBD2. The V gene's germline CDR1 is SEHNR and CDR2 FQNEAQ (reference sequence). The CDR3 is made up of 16 amino acids. V lost 2 bases to trimming and J lost 3 bases; unmatched junction nucleotides: 6. The CDR3 coding sequence is TGTGCCAGCAGCTTATCGGTGGGGACTAGCGGCTACGAGCAGTACTTC. Translating it yields CASSLSVGTSGYEQYF.

The V gene is TRBV9, the J gene TRBJ2-3; TRBD2 is a possible D gene (5 bases). In germline, CDR1 is SGDLS, CDR2 YYNGEE. Trimming shortened V by 0 bases and J by 0 bases, and 11 bases separated the two germline ends. CDR3 length: 16 residues. The CDR3 DNA reads as TGTGCCAGCAGCGTAGAAGGCGGGTCTAGCACAGATACGCAGTATTTT. Its protein product is CASSVEGGSSTDTQYF.

This chain connects TRBV1 to TRBJ2-4; the table names TRBD1, a call not compared with the DNA. TRBV1 is flagged as a pseudogene. CDR3 length: 16 residues. The CDR3 nucleotides are TGCACCAGCAGCCAAGGAGATCAGGGGGGCAAAAACATTCAGTACTTC. It encodes CTSSQGDQGGKNIQYF.

The chain recombines TRBV2 with TRBJ1-2; no reliable D call. V lost 2 bases to trimming and J lost 1 base, with 11 bases between them. The CDR3 is 15 residues long. Germline loops: CDR1 SNHLY, CDR2 FYNNEI. In DNA form, the CDR3 reads TGTGCCAGCAGTGAATGGCCGAAAAGTAACTATGGCTACACCTTC. It codes for CASSEWPKSNYGYTF.

This clone was recorded only once. V and J are TRBV9 and TRBJ2-1; tentatively, D is TRBD2 (6 bases). The ends were cut back, 1 base at V and 1 base at J, with 12 bases in the middle. CDR1 and CDR2 from the germline V gene are SGDLS and YYNGEE. The CDR3 contains 16 residues. The CDR3 coding sequence is TGTGCCAGCAGCGTAACGGGGGACTGGTCCTACAATGAGCAGTTCTTC. The encoded protein is CASSVTGDWSYNEQFF. The whole variable domain, filled in from reference TRBV9 and TRBJ2-1, reads DSGVTQTPKHLITATGQRVTLRCSPRSGDLSVYWYQQSLDQGLQFLIQYYNGEERAKGNILERFSAQQFPDLHSELNLSSLELGDSALYFCASSVTGDWSYNEQFFGPGTRLTVL.

This clone was seen only once. The chain carries TRBV30 and TRBJ2-7; weak D call: TRBD2 (6 bases). The CDR3 covers 15 residues. Trimming left V 3 bases short and J 6 bases short, with 21 bases between. CDR1 GTSNPN and CDR2 SVGIG come from the germline V gene (reference sequence). DNA of the CDR3: TGTGCCTGGAGCACTCGAGTTAGCCGGGGAGGCGAGCAGTACTTC. Translation: CAWSTRVSRGGEQYF.

The chain employs TRBV28 and TRBJ1-3; 8 bases align to TRBD1. The CDR3 is 15 amino acids. Germline V gives CDR1 MDHEN, CDR2 SYDVKM. J gave up 4 bases and V 7 bases, and 9 bases lay outside the gene matches. The CDR3 sequence: CASTPQGAAGNTIYF. DNA for the CDR3: TGTGCCAGCACGCCTCAGGGGGCAGCAGGAAACACCATATATTTT.

V gene TRBV21-1 combines with J gene TRBJ1-1; the table's D call of TRBD1 was not tested on the DNA. TRBV21-1 is a listed pseudogene. This CDR3 is 18 amino acids long. The DNA for the CDR3 is TGTGCCAGCGCTCCCGGGCCGAGTCGTAGGGGCGAATGGACTGAAGCTTTCTTT. Protein sequence: CASAPGPSRRGEWTEAFF.